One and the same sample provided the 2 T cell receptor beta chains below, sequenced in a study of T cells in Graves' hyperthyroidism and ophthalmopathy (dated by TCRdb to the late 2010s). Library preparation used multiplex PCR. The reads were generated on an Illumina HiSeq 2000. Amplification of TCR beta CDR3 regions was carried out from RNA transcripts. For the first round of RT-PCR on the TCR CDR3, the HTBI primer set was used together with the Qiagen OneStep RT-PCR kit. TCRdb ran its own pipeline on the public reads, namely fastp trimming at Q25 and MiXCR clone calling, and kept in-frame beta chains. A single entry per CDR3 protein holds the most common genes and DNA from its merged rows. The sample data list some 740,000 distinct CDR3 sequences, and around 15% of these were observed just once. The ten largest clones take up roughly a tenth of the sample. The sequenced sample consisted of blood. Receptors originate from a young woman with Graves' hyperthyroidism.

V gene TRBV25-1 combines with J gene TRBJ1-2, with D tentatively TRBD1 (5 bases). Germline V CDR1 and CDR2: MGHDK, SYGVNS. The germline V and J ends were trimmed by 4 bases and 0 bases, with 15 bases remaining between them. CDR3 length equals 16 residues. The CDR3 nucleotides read TGTGCCAGCAGTGGGCTCCGGGACGGAACTAACTATGGCTACACCTTC. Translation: CASSGLRDGTNYGYTF.

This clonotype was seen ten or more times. The CDR3 sequence is CASSNLRENNQPQHF. In DNA, the CDR3 is TGTGCCAGCAGCAACCTACGCGAAAACAATCAGCCCCAGCATTTT. The rearrangement joins TRBV11-3 to TRBJ1-5; D not certain. This CDR3 contains 15 residues. V was trimmed by 5 bases and J by 3 bases, leaving 14 bases between them. CDR1 and CDR2 (germline): SGHNT, YENEEA. Complete variable domain (other parts from reference TRBV11-3 and TRBJ1-5): EAGVVQSPRYKIIEKKQPVAFWCNPISGHNTLYWYLQNLGQGPELLIRYENEEAVDDSQLPKDRFSAERLKGVDSTLKIQPAELGDSAVYLCASSNLRENNQPQHFGDGTRLSIL.